The entry that follows covers one T cell receptor beta chain sequence. Clones were sequenced by immunoSEQ multiplex PCR, and TCRdb holds only the in-frame ones, with some missing. The profile shows some 250,000 clones, roughly 77% of them singletons. This entry is derived from a study of blood T cell repertoires in COVID-19. This CDR3 spans 14 amino acids. V lost 4 bases to trimming and J lost 4 bases, with 9 bases between them. Germline CDR1 and CDR2: SGHRS and YFSETQ. This clonotype was obtained from a woman aged 80 or over with acute or convalescent COVID-19. This sequence joins TRBV5-1 and TRBJ1-6; weak D call: TRBD1 (6 bases). The sample consisted of peripheral blood. CDR3 amino acids: CASSPDRYNSPLHF. Written as DNA, the CDR3 is TGCGCCAGCAGCCCCGACAGGTATAATTCACCCCTCCACTTT.